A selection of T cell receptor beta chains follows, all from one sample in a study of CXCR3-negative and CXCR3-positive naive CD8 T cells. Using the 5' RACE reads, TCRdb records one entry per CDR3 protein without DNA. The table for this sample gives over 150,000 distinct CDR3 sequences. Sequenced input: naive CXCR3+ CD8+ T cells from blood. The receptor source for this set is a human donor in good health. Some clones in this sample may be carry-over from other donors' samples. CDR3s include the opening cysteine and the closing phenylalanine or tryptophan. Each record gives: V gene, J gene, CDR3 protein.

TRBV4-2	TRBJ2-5	CASSQGDSIETQYF
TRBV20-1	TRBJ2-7	CSAKPDGAYEQYF
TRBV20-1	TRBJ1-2	CSARDVRGLDYGYTF
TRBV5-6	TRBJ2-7	CAPSNGPYEQYF
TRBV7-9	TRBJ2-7	CASSPETQYEQYF
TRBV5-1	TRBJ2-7	CASSFESYEQYF
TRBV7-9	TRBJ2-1	CASSFGHEQFF
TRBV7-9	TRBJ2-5	CASSSGQGLETQYF
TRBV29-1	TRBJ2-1	CSVEDPMGLASSYNEQFF
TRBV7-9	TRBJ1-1	CASSRVAADTEAFF
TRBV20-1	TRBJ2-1	CSARIQGGNEQFF
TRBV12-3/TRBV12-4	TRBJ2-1	CASSRGLAGAGDEQFF
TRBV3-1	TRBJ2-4	CASSQGSRGIDF
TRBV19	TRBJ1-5	CASSIEGWGGNQPQHF
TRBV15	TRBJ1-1	CATNLRTGLETEAFF
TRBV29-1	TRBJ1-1	CSVGFGGGTEAFF
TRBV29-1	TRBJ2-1	CSVGQGMDNEQFF
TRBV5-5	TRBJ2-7	CASSLAWEGGSYEQYF
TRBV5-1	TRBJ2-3	CASSPSGLAEYTDTQYF
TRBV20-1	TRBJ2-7	CSAQPQTVLYEQYF
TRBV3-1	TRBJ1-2	CASRRTRGAVSGGYTF
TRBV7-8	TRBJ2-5	CASSLERGGPLVQETQYF
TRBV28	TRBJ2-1	CASSLIGLRIDNEQFF
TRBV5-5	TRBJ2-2	CASSPALAGVGIPGELFF
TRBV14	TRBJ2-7	CASSQEGSSYEQYF
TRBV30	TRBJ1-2	CAWSTGTGLGYTF
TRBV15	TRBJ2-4	CATSTPVAGGIIQYF
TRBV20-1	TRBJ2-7	CSARGISGLAGSYEQYF
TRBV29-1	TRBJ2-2	CTSAGRLNTGELFF
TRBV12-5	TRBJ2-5	CASGLGPGGQETQYF
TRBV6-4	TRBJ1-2	CASSDSTGSYGYTF
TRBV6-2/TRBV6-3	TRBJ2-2	CASRATETGELFF
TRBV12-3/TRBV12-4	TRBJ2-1	CASSQLGNEQFF
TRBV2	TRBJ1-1	CASMGLNTEAFF
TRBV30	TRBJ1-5	CAWSGGLLQDSNQPQHF
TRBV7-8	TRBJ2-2	CASSLTLQGAAGELFF
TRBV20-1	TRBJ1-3	CSAQSDLVGNTIYF
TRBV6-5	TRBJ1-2	CASSYEQGDFYGYTF
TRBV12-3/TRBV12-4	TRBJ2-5	CASGRGLVAGETQYF
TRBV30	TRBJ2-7	CAWGLSIYEQYF
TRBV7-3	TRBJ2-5	CASSPLWVPGKETQYF
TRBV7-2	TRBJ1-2	CASSLRKVNYGYTF
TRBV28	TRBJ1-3	CASSPGNTIYF
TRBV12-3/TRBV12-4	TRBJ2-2	CASSFVQNTGELFF
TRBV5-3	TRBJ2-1	CARSLVRGLHNEQFF
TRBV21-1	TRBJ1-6	CASSKIPGWYSPLHF
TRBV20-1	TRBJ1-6	CSACNPYPYDNSPLHF
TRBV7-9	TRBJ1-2	CASSLAGQTYGYTF
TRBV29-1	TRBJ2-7	CSVEDPGQGTSYEQYF
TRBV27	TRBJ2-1	CASSLWDSPNEQFF
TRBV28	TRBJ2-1	CASSWTPTSYNEQFF
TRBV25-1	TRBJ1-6	CASSEISSYNSPLHF
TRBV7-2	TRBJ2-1	CASSLDSGGEQFF